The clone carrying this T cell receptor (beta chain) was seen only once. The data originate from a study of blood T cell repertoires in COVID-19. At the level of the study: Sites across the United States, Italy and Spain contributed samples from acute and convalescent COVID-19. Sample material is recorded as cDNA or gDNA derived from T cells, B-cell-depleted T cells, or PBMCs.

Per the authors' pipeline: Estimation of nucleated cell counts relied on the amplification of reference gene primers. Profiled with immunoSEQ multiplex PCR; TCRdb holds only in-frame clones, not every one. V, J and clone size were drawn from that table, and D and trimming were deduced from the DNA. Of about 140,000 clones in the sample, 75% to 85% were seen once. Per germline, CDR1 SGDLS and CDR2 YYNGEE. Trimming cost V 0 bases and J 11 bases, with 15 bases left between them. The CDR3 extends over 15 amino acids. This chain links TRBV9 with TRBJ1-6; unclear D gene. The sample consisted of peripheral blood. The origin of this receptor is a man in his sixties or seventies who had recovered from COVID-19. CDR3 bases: TGTGCCAGCAGCGTAGCAGGAAGAGGGAACGCACCCCTCCACTTT. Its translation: CASSVAGRGNAPLHF.